This T cell receptor beta chain was profiled in a study of OX40 agonist ivuxolimab in advanced cancers. The study, taken as a whole, reports: CD4+ T cells averaged fewer expanded clones than CD8+ T cells.

Assay: immunoSEQ multiplex PCR; the TCRdb copy retains only in-frame clones and omits some. Of tens of thousands of clones in the sample, 86% were seen once. Worth noting for this clone: What it binds is not known.

V shed 6 bases, J shed 3 bases, and the junction held 5 bases outside the gene matches. The CDR3 spans 13 residues. Germline CDR1 and CDR2: MDHEN and SYDVKM. The TCR sequence derives from an adult with an advanced solid tumor such as melanoma, head and neck, liver or kidney cancer. The V call is TRBV28, the J call TRBJ2-7; TRBD1 matches 7 bases. The source was CD4+ or CD8+ T cells sorted from blood, collected in a trial of the OX40 agonist ivuxolimab. The CDR3 here is CASRMGQNYEQYF. CDR3 DNA sequence: TGTGCCAGCAGGATGGGACAGAACTACGAGCAGTACTTC.